This TCR beta chain was identified in a study of cytomegalovirus exposure and HLA in healthy donors. Study-wide background: In terms of ancestry, the Caucasian-associated cluster contained roughly 80% of the approximately 400 genotyped donors. Study results and caveats: HLA alleles showed associations with about 17,000 TCR beta sequences in a later analysis, at a 0.05 false discovery rate. When analyzed later, a missense DCLRE1C variant was found to be linked to TCR beta V- and J-gene trimming.

Germline V gene sequence: CDR1 SQVTM, CDR2 ANQGSEA. The CDR3 totals 14 residues. Amplification used 60 Vbeta primers and 13 Jbeta primers. Measured with immunoSEQ multiplex PCR; TCRdb has only the in-frame clones, and not every one. There are about 180,000 clones in the sample; 82% occur only once, and approximately 1.4% lies in the top ten. Details on this clone: Its antigen remains unknown.

The clonotype originates from a man aged 40-49 years in good health and CMV-seronegative. This chain connects TRBV29-1 to TRBJ2-1, with a tentative D call TRBD2 (5 bases). Specimen: PBMCs. CDR3 coding DNA: TGCAGTGTCCGAGCGGTTCTATCCTACAATGAGCAGTTCTTC. Its translation: CSVRAVLSYNEQFF.